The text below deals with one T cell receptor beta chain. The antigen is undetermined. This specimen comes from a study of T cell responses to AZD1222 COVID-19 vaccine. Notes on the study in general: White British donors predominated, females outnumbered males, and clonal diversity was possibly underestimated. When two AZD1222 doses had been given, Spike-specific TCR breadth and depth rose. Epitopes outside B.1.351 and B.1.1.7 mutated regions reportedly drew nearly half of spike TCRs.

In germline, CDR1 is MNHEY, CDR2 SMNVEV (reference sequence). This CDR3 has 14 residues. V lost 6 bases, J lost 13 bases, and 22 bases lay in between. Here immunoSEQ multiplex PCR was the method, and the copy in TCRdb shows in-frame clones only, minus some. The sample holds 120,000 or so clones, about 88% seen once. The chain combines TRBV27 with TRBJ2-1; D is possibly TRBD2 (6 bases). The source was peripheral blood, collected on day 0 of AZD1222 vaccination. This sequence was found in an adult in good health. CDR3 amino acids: CASRTVAGGPVQFF. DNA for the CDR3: TGTGCCAGCAGAACGGTGGCCGGAGGGCCAGTTCAGTTCTTC.